This paragraph reports one T cell receptor beta chain. CDR3 length: 16 residues. V was pared by 5 bases and J by 0 bases, with 14 bases between. Germline V gene lookup returns CDR1 SEHNR and CDR2 FQNEAQ (reference sequence). Libraries were prepared by immunoSEQ multiplex PCR; TCRdb keeps only in-frame clonotypes and omits some of them. The data hold about 78,000 clones, with 80% to 95% observed a single time. The data were taken from a study of blood T cell repertoires in COVID-19. About the research overall: COVID-19 samples from acute and convalescent phases originated in the United States, Italy and Spain.

The receptor's source is a woman aged 80 or over with acute or convalescent COVID-19. The rearrangement joins TRBV7-9 to TRBJ2-1; D might be TRBD1 (5 bases). The sequenced material came from peripheral blood. CDR3 nucleotide sequence: TGTGCCAGCAGCCACCTAGGGGATCTCTCCTACAATGAGCAGTTCTTC. Translated: CASSHLGDLSYNEQFF.